This T cell receptor (beta chain) is drawn from a study of T cell responses to AZD1222 COVID-19 vaccine (dated by TCRdb to the early 2020s). In terms of the full investigation: A total of over 230 trial participants underwent TCR sequencing, of whom more than 200 had received two doses of AZD1222 and some 25 had received two doses of the MenACWY control vaccine. Trial participants were enrolled by age into subgroups of 18-55, 56-69 and 70-plus years, and approximately 150, 30 and 60 TCR-sequenced participants, respectively, were included in these subgroups.

V and J lose 1 base and 8 bases, and a span of 9 bases separates them. CDR1 and CDR2 are drawn from the germline V gene (reference sequence): SEHNR, FQNEAQ. Inclusive of the bounding cysteine and phenylalanine, the CDR3 is 14 residues long. CDR3 DNA only is kept here, 42 bases in frame from base 1. This clone is labeled medium-sized (0.01 to 0.1%). No antigen is known for it. The sample holds no much larger clone one base away, and base qualities are not on file. The CDR3 regions of human TCRbeta chains were analyzed by immunosequencing. Under the source paper's analysis protocol: Repertoire TCRs were matched against a reference library of SARS-CoV-2-specific TCRs generated with the MIRA antigen-specificity platform. Breadth was defined as the fraction of unique TCRs that were SARS-CoV-2-associated. Depth was defined as the fraction of total T cells that were SARS-CoV-2-associated. Using the MIRA data, each spike-specific TCR was assigned both to the spike region to which the TCR was reactive and to a CD4 or CD8 class. Log10-transformed breadth and depth values were compared by one-way ANOVA with Sidak's multiple comparisons tests. This immuneACCESS table, as held by TCRdb, lists in-frame sequences with V and J called but not all clones. Of the missing ones, under half trace to an unresolved V gene in checked studies; the others have no known cause. V, J and clone size are taken as reported in that table, and D and trimming were inferred from the DNA itself. This sample has nearly 90,000 clones in its table, and just over 85% of those were observed once. The top ten constitute about a tenth of the sample.

Reading the label with the study, this specimen's time point is: baseline before first vaccination. The treatment or condition label corresponds to: meningococcal conjugate vaccine given as trial control. The vaccinee samples were drawn from two UK trials, COV001 and COV002, one of which was a single-blind randomized controlled phase 2/3 trial testing AZD1222 (ChAdOx1 nCoV-19) in healthy adults. Trial participant PBMC samples were collected at day 0 and day 28 after the second dose for TCRbeta chain sequencing. Overall study outcomes, separate from this receptor: Reportedly, almost half of the unique spike-specific TCRs recognized epitopes lying outside the regions that are mutated in the B.1.351 and B.1.1.7 variants. The whole spike protein was spanned by vaccine-associated CD4 TCRs, and dominant responses were seen in regions 160-218 and 743-854. After two AZD1222 doses, spike-specific TCR breadth and depth were significantly higher than at day 0 and than in MenACWY recipients. Because no day 14 peak-response samples were available, repertoires were characterized only after the peak T cell response. Conclusions about previously exposed vaccinees are limited because only five to seven AZD1222 recipients were SARS-CoV-2 seropositive at baseline. Participants were mostly white British, with more females than males. The authors suggested clonal diversity may have been underestimated. In the small 56-69-year group, the increase in depth fell short of significance, most likely because of low power.

The chain is made from TRBV7-9 and TRBJ1-6, with TRBD1 tentatively as D gene (5 bases match). This sequence originates from an adult in good health. The material sequenced was peripheral blood, taken on day 0 of MenACWY control vaccination. The CDR3 region has the sequence CASSLVGGDSPLHF. The DNA is TGTGCCAGCAGCTTAGTCGGGGGGGATTCACCCCTCCACTTT.